This T cell receptor beta chain was captured in a study of T-cell memory formation after mild COVID-19. Study in general: TCR clusters were largely donor specific.

About this clonotype: Its antigen remains unknown.

TCRdb processed the 5' RACE reads anew with MiXCR; each CDR3 protein has one entry. The table lists roughly 200,000 distinct CDR3 sequences, about 20% of them singletons, with roughly 24% in the top ten. Study conclusions and caveats: Pre-infection memory carried some responding clones, suggesting that cross-reactive memory joined. Of the contracting clones, CD4+ ones lay mainly in CM and EM, and CD8+ ones in EMRA.

The CDR3 length is 16 residues. CDR1 MNHEY and CDR2 SMNVEV come from the germline V gene (reference sequence). V was trimmed by 1 base and J by 5 bases, leaving 15 bases between them. This chain joins TRBV27 and TRBJ2-1; possible D gene TRBD2, 5 bases. The clonotype originates from an adult woman who had mild COVID-19 (a few samples of this study predate the infection). Cell type and time point are not known. The sequencing input was PBMCs or a T cell subset sorted from them (not recorded which). The CDR3 DNA is TGTGCCAGCAGTTTATTCCCCCCGCGGCGGGACAATGAGCAGTTCTTC. Its translation: CASSLFPPRRDNEQFF.